This TCR beta chain was profiled in a study of blood T cell repertoires in COVID-19. Overall study: Spain, Italy and the United States supplied samples that represented acute and convalescent COVID-19. Nucleic acid was either cDNA or gDNA, and it came from T cells, B-cell-depleted T cells, or PBMCs.

The ends were cut back, 7 bases at V and 5 bases at J, with 5 bases in the middle. In germline, CDR1 is WSHSY, CDR2 SAAADI. CDR3 length: 10 residues. In the source study's methods: Amplified reference gene primers provided the basis for estimating nucleated cell counts. Produced via immunoSEQ multiplex PCR; TCRdb's table is partial and in-frame only. The V and J calls and the clone size are those of that table, but D and trimming were determined from the DNA. Here the sample spans some 530,000 clones, approximately 85% being singletons. J is TRBJ1-1 and V is TRBV10-2; D gene unclear. Sequencing was carried out using peripheral blood. The TCR comes from a human donor in a cohort sampled during active COVID-19. For the CDR3, the DNA is TGCGCCAGCACCAGAACTGAAGCTTTCTTT. Protein product: CASTRTEAFF.